This T cell receptor beta chain was documented in a study of blood T cell repertoires in COVID-19. At the level of the study: Samples of COVID-19 (acute and convalescent) were obtained from the United States, Italy and Spain. From T cells, B-cell-depleted T cells, or PBMCs came the material, which was cDNA or gDNA.

In the original analysis: How many nucleated cells were present was estimated from reference gene primer amplification. Profiling relied on immunoSEQ multiplex PCR, and the TCRdb table lists in-frame clones only, not all of them. The V and J calls and clone size come from that table; D and trimming were worked out from the DNA. The profile covers hundreds of thousands of clones, with approximately 80% appearing a single time and roughly 27% taken by the ten largest. This sequence originates from a man aged 40-55 years with acute or convalescent COVID-19. Sequencing was carried out using peripheral blood.

CDR3 in amino acids: CASSEPVTF. CDR3 bases: TGTGCCAGCAGTGAACCGGTCACCTTC. The chain couples TRBV2 to TRBJ1-2; D is ambiguous. Germline CDR1 is SNHLY and CDR2 is FYNNEI. CDR3 length equals 9 residues. Trimming shortened V by 2 bases and J by 13 bases, and 5 bases separated the two germline ends.